The 24 T cell receptor beta chains in this list originate from one sample, sequenced in a study of T cell repertoires in cytomegalovirus infection. These receptors have no identified antigens. One entry per CDR3 protein, called by TCRdb with MiXCR from the reads. Of around 69,000 distinct CDR3 sequences listed, approximately 20% are singletons. The sequencing used CD8+ T cells from cultured PBMCs, collected from culture after CMV antigen stimulation. The source is a human donor in good health (CMV status not recorded). Some clones in this sample may be carry-over from other donors' samples.

The chain employs TRBV7-2 and TRBJ1-2; tentatively, D is TRBD1 (6 bases). V lost 5 bases and J lost 5, with 9 bases in between. The CDR3 spans 12 residues. Germline V gives CDR1 SGHTA, CDR2 FQGNSA. The CDR3 protein is CASSSRGYGYTF. The CDR3 nucleotides are TGTGCCAGCAGCAGCAGGGGTTATGGCTACACCTTC.

This clonotype was found a few times. The V and J genes are TRBV7-9 and TRBJ2-4; no firm D call. In germline, CDR1 is SEHNR, CDR2 FQNEAQ (reference sequence). V lost 1 base, J lost 2 bases, and 9 bases lay in between. This CDR3 region has 15 residues. The CDR3 DNA reads as TGTGCCAGCAGCTTAGAGCTGGGTCCCAAAAACATTCAGTACTTC. It is translated as CASSLELGPKNIQYF.

The rearrangement joins TRBV7-9 to TRBJ1-1, with D unclear. Germline values: CDR1 SEHNR, CDR2 FQNEAQ (reference sequence). This CDR3 region has 16 residues. V lost 5 bases to trimming and J lost 3 bases, with 19 bases between them. CDR3 loop: CASSLSFLVWDTEAFF. In DNA, the CDR3 is TGTGCCAGCAGCCTGTCGTTTCTCGTGTGGGACACTGAAGCTTTCTTT.

This clonotype showed up just a few times. This rearrangement joins TRBV12-3 or TRBV12-4 to TRBJ1-5; D is uncertain. The ends were cut back, 8 bases at V and 11 bases at J, with 16 bases in the middle. CDR3 length: 12 residues. CDR3 in amino acids: CASQKGGASQHF. As DNA, the CDR3 is TGTGCCAGCCAGAAGGGAGGCGCCTCCCAGCATTTT.

This chain links TRBV6-1 with TRBJ2-5; no clear D gene. This CDR3 has 12 amino acids. Trimming removed 8 bases at V and 3 bases at J, with 10 bases between. Germline CDR1 is MNHNS and CDR2 is SASEGT. CDR3 bases: TGTGCCAGCGAAACCACGGAAGAGACCCAGTACTTC. Translation: CASETTEETQYF.

Many counts were recorded for this clonotype. The chain couples TRBV7-3 to TRBJ2-7; 9 positions match TRBD1. This CDR3 spans 15 amino acids. Trimming at V came to 5 bases and at J to 3 bases, leaving 8 bases not matched to a gene. Per germline, CDR1 SGHTA and CDR2 FQGTGA. The CDR3 DNA sequence: TGTGCCAGCAGCCCAACCGGGACAGGGATCTACGAGCAGTACTTC. It encodes CASSPTGTGIYEQYF.

This chain joins TRBV6-2 or TRBV6-3 and TRBJ2-1; 11 positions agree with TRBD1. Per germline, CDR1 MNHEY and CDR2 SVGEGT. V was pared by 0 bases and J by 8 bases, with 3 bases of the junction left unmatched. This CDR3 comprises 15 residues. CDR3 loop: CASSYSGTGGDEQFF. In DNA, the CDR3 is TGTGCCAGCAGTTACTCGGGGACAGGGGGTGATGAGCAGTTCTTC.

V and J are TRBV2 and TRBJ2-4; D is unclear. The CDR3 is 10 residues long. The germline V gene encodes CDR1 SNHLY and CDR2 FYNNEI. The ends were cut back, 5 bases at V and 6 bases at J, with 2 bases in the middle. The DNA for the CDR3 is TGTGCCAGCAGTCGAAACATTCAGTACTTC. This sequence encodes CASSRNIQYF.

This rearrangement joins TRBV9 to TRBJ2-3, with D possibly TRBD2 on 5 matching bases. This CDR3 spans 13 amino acids. Per germline, CDR1 SGDLS and CDR2 YYNGEE. V lost 7 bases and J lost 6, with 15 bases in between. Here the CDR3 DNA reads TGTGCCAGCGAGGGCCGGAGATCGGATACGCAGTATTTT. This gives the protein CASEGRRSDTQYF.

There are many counts of this clonotype. The gene calls are TRBV27 and TRBJ1-2; 8 positions match TRBD1. Germline V gives CDR1 MNHEY, CDR2 SMNVEV (reference sequence). V lost 5 bases and J lost 4; bases outside the gene matches: 9. CDR3 length: 15 residues. The CDR3 region has the DNA TGTGCCAGCAGTAGGGCAGGGGGCGGTCGCTATGGCTACACCTTC. Amino acid sequence: CASSRAGGGRYGYTF.

This clonotype was detected a few times. The chain is built from TRBV28 and TRBJ2-1, with D tentatively TRBD1 or TRBD2 (6 bases each). CDR3 size: 15 residues. Trimming shortened V by 6 bases and J by 1 base, and 13 bases separated the two germline ends. Looked up from germline, CDR1 is MDHEN and CDR2 is SYDVKM. CDR3 loop: CASSLTGASYNEQFF. In DNA form, the CDR3 reads TGTGCCAGCAGCTTGACGGGGGCTTCCTACAATGAGCAGTTCTTC.

This chain uses TRBV27 with TRBJ1-5; tentative D call: TRBD1 (6 bases). The CDR3 has 15 amino acids. V was pared by 10 bases and J by 2 bases, with 18 bases between. Germline CDR1 MNHEY, CDR2 SMNVEV (reference sequence). CDR3 sequence reads: CAIKDEGGGNQPQHF. The DNA for the CDR3 is TGTGCCATAAAGGACGAGGGGGGGGGCAATCAGCCCCAGCATTTT.

This chain links TRBV7-6 with TRBJ1-5; 7 nucleotides line up with TRBD1. With V trimmed by 1 base and J by 5 bases, 5 bases remained unmatched. Germline CDR1 reads SGHVS; CDR2 reads FNYEAQ. The CDR3 is 15 amino acids. In nucleotides, the CDR3 is TGTGCCAGCAGCTTAGGACAGGGTGGCGATCAGCCCCAGCATTTT. Translating gives CASSLGQGGDQPQHF.

The CDR3 sequence: CASSYSRHSGELFF. DNA for the CDR3: TGTGCCAGCAGTTACTCGAGGCACTCCGGGGAGCTGTTTTTT. The chain carries TRBV6-5 and TRBJ2-2; D not resolved. The CDR3 covers 14 residues. The V gene's germline CDR1 is MNHEY and CDR2 SVGAGI. V was clipped by 0 bases and J by 6 bases, with 8 bases between them.

The chain recombines TRBV4-1 with TRBJ1-2, with D unresolved. This CDR3 contains 9 residues. In germline, CDR1 is MGHRA, CDR2 YSYEKL. With 4 bases removed from V and 14 bases from J, the gap between germline ends came to 8 bases. The CDR3 loop is CASSPPITF. CDR3 nucleotide sequence: TGCGCCAGCAGCCCTCCTATAACCTTC.

The chain uses TRBV20-1 and TRBJ2-3; D possibly corresponds to TRBD2 (5 bases). In germline, CDR1 is DFQATT, CDR2 SNEGSKA (reference sequence). Trimming removed 3 bases at V and 0 bases at J, with 10 bases between. This CDR3 is 14 amino acids long. The CDR3 region has the DNA TGCAGTGCTAGGACCGGGGATAGCACAGATACGCAGTATTTT. Its translation is CSARTGDSTDTQYF.

The V and J genes are TRBV7-6 and TRBJ2-1; the match to TRBD1 covers 10 bases. In germline, CDR1 is SGHVS, CDR2 FNYEAQ. V lost 5 bases, J lost 11 bases, and 12 bases stayed unmatched. The CDR3 length is 15 residues. The CDR3 reads CASSTEPGQGNQQFF. The CDR3 DNA is TGTGCCAGCAGCACAGAGCCGGGACAGGGGAATCAGCAGTTCTTC.

The rearrangement joins TRBV12-3 or TRBV12-4 to TRBJ2-3; no firm D call. Deletions cut 6 bases from V and 1 base from J, with 8 bases between. There are 13 residues in the CDR3. The DNA of the CDR3 is TGTGCCAGCAGCTTCCCGGGCACAGATACGCAGTATTTT. Protein: CASSFPGTDTQYF.

The chain combines TRBV2 with TRBJ1-1, with TRBD1 as a possible D gene (6 bases). This CDR3 region has 15 residues. V shed 5 bases and J shed 0 bases, with 13 bases lying between them. Germline loops: CDR1 SNHLY, CDR2 FYNNEI. CDR3 in DNA: TGTGCCAGCAGTCGAGGGGGACGGATGAACACTGAAGCTTTCTTT. Amino acid sequence: CASSRGGRMNTEAFF.

The chain couples TRBV5-4 to TRBJ1-2; a possible D gene is TRBD1 (5 bases). V dropped 5 bases and J dropped 3 bases, with 17 bases sitting between them. Germline values: CDR1 SGHNT, CDR2 YYREEE (reference sequence). The CDR3 spans 15 residues. The CDR3 region is CASRITGLGDYGYTF. Here the CDR3 DNA reads TGTGCCAGCAGAATAACCGGGCTGGGGGACTATGGCTACACCTTC.

CDR3 bases: TGTGCCAGCACGGAAGCGGGGGGTTCCTACGAGCAGTACTTC. This encodes CASTEAGGSYEQYF. The rearrangement joins TRBV18 to TRBJ2-7; 9 bases match TRBD2. Trimming removed 8 bases from V and 1 base from J; junction bases left unmatched: 6. Germline CDR1 is KGHSH and CDR2 is LQKENI. The length of the CDR3 is 14 residues.

The rearrangement links TRBV4-3 to TRBJ2-4; 7 bases are a match to TRBD2. The CDR3 is 18 amino acids. Per the germline V gene, CDR1 is LGHNA and CDR2 is YSLEER. The J segment lost 2 bases and the V segment lost 1 base, leaving 11 bases of the junction unmatched. CDR3 region: CASSQGPGGTRTKNIQYF. The CDR3 nucleotides read TGCGCCAGCAGCCAAGGTCCGGGGGGAACGAGAACCAAAAACATTCAGTACTTC.

The sample holds a few counts of this clonotype. The chain combines TRBV7-8 with TRBJ1-1, with TRBD1 identical over 12 bases. This CDR3 comprises 17 residues. J gave up 7 bases and V 1 base, and 10 bases lay outside the gene matches. Germline CDR1 is SGHVS and CDR2 is FQNEAQ. In nucleotides, the CDR3 is TGTGCCAGCAGCTTAGTTGGTGGGGGACAGGGGGCCGGTGAAGCTTTCTTT. As protein: CASSLVGGGQGAGEAFF.

This clonotype was found a few times. CDR3 DNA sequence: TGTGCCAGTACGACAGGGAGGGCCCTCTACGAGCAGTACTTC. Translated: CASTTGRALYEQYF. V is TRBV12-3 or TRBV12-4 and J is TRBJ2-7, with D perhaps given as TRBD1 or TRBD2 (7 bases each). CDR3 size: 14 residues. The germline V and J ends were trimmed by 9 bases and 3 bases, with 18 bases remaining between them.